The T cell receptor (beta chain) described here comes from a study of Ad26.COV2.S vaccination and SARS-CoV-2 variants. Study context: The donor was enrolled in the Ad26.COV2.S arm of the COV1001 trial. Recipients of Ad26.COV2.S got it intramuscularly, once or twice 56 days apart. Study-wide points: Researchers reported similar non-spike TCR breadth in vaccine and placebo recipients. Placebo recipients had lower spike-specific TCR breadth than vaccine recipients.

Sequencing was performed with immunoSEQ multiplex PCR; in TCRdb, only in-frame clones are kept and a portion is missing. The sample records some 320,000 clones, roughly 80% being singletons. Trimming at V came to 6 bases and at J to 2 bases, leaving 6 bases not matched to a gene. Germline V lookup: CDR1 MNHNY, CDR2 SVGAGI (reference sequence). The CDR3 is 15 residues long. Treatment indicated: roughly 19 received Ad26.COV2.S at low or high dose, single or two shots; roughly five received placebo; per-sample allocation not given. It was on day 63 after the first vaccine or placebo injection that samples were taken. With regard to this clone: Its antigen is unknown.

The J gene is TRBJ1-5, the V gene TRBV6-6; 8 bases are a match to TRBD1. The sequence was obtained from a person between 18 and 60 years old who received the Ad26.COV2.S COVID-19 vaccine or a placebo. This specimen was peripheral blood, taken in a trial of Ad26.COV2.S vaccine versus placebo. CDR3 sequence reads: CASRDQGAGNQPQHF. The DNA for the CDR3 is TGTGCCAGCAGGGACCAGGGGGCAGGCAATCAGCCCCAGCATTTT.